This entry lists 26 T cell receptor beta chains sequenced from one sample in a study of OX40 agonist ivuxolimab in advanced cancers. Sequencing was performed with immunoSEQ multiplex PCR; in TCRdb, only in-frame clones are kept and a portion is missing. Counted here are roughly 60,000 clones, 65% to 85% occurring once; the ten biggest clones make up approximately 4.2%. The material sequenced was CD4+ or CD8+ T cells sorted from blood, taken in a trial of the OX40 agonist ivuxolimab. The receptors stem from an adult with an advanced solid tumor such as melanoma, head and neck, liver or kidney cancer.

Concerning this clone itself: The junction departs from germline at one end; a sequencing error may be responsible. The rearrangement joins TRBV5-6 to TRBJ2-7, with TRBD1 identical over 7 bases. This CDR3 contains 15 residues. In germline, CDR1 is SGHDT, CDR2 YYEEEE. CDR3 loop: CASSSDRPPSNEQYF. The CDR3, as DNA: TGTGCCAGCAGCTCGGACAGGCCTCCCTCCAACGAGCAGTACTTC.

This clone is a singleton in its sample. The chain couples TRBV6-8 to TRBJ2-7, with 7 bases lining up with TRBD1. Germline values: CDR1 MNHGY, CDR2 SAAAGT. This CDR3 is built from 15 residues. With V trimmed by 7 bases and J by 3 bases, 12 bases remained unmatched. CDR3 residues: CASIPSWAGGYEQYF. DNA for the CDR3: TGTGCCAGCATTCCCTCTTGGGCAGGGGGCTACGAGCAGTACTTC.

V is TRBV11-2 and J is TRBJ1-1, with TRBD1 as a possible D gene (5 bases). The CDR3 spans 14 residues. Trimming pared 6 bases from V and 6 bases from J, leaving 17 bases between. Germline-derived CDR1 and CDR2 are SGHAT and FQNNGV. The CDR3 sequence: CASRGGIGGAEAFF. Here the CDR3 DNA reads TGTGCCAGCAGGGGTGGTATTGGGGGTGCTGAAGCTTTCTTT.

The chain has TRBV28 and TRBJ2-2; D gene uncertain. V was cut by 4 bases and J by 0 bases, with 9 bases left in between. The germline gives CDR1 MDHEN, CDR2 SYDVKM. CDR3 size: 15 residues. In nucleotides, the CDR3 is TGTGCCAGCAGTTCCTTCGGAGCGAACACCGGGGAGCTGTTTTTT. This encodes CASSSFGANTGELFF.

V gene TRBV5-4 combines with J gene TRBJ2-7; 8 nucleotides agree with TRBD2. CDR1 SGHNT and CDR2 YYREEE come from the germline V gene (reference sequence). The trim removed 2 bases at V and 2 bases at J, leaving 3 bases unmatched. The CDR3 contains 14 residues. The CDR3 here is CASSFELAAYEQYF. DNA for the CDR3: TGTGCCAGCAGCTTCGAACTAGCGGCCTACGAGCAGTACTTC.

This clone was counted a single time. The chain carries TRBV18 and TRBJ2-7; 7 bases line up with TRBD2. Looked up from germline, CDR1 is KGHSH and CDR2 is LQKENI. CDR3 length: 15 amino acids. J was trimmed by 4 bases and V by 4 bases; bases with no gene match: 10. CDR3 amino acids: CASSLSLGEGYEQYF. For the CDR3, the DNA is TGTGCCAGCTCACTTTCCTTAGGGGAGGGATACGAGCAGTACTTC.

This sequence joins TRBV29-1 and TRBJ2-3; D perhaps matches TRBD2 (5 bases). Between the trimmed V and J ends, which lost 8 bases and 2 bases, there was a span of 20 bases. CDR1 is SQVTM and CDR2 is ANQGSEA in the germline V gene. The CDR3 extends over 15 amino acids. CDR3 residues: CSNLKAGGSTDTQYF. The DNA for the CDR3 is TGCAGCAACCTGAAGGCCGGAGGTTCCACAGATACGCAGTATTTT.

The chain recombines TRBV7-9 with TRBJ1-1; TRBD1 agrees at 8 bases. The trim removed 5 bases at V and 1 base at J, leaving 3 bases unmatched. The CDR3 spans 14 residues. CDR1 and CDR2 (germline): SEHNR, FQNEAQ (reference sequence). The CDR3 DNA reads TGTGCCAGCAGCCGTACAGGGGGGAACACTGAAGCTTTCTTT. Translated: CASSRTGGNTEAFF.

The chain combines TRBV19 with TRBJ1-5; D remains unclear. Trimming took 3 bases from V and 1 from J, leaving 10 bases between them. The CDR3 extends over 15 amino acids. Per germline, CDR1 LNHDA and CDR2 SQIVND (reference sequence). This CDR3 reads CASSISGFSNQPQHF. For the CDR3, the DNA is TGTGCCAGTAGTATTAGCGGGTTCAGCAATCAGCCCCAGCATTTT. Full variable domain (missing parts from reference TRBV19 and TRBJ1-5): DGGITQSPKYLFRKEGQNVTLSCEQNLNHDAMYWYRQDPGQGLRLIYYSQIVNDFQKGDIAEGYSVSREKKESFPLTVTSAQKNPTAFYLCASSISGFSNQPQHFGDGTRLSIL.

The chain uses TRBV5-4 and TRBJ2-1; 7 positions agree with TRBD1. The CDR3 totals 15 residues. J lost 4 bases, V lost 4 bases, and 8 bases had no gene match. The germline V gene has CDR1 SGHNT and CDR2 YYREEE (reference sequence). The CDR3 region has the DNA TGTGCCAGCAGCCCCGGGGCAGGGGGATACAATGAGCAGTTCTTC. It yields the protein CASSPGAGGYNEQFF.

The chain joins TRBV27 to TRBJ2-5; 14 nucleotides align to TRBD2. Trimming cost V 6 bases and J 4 bases; bases outside gene matches: 10. Germline CDR1 reads MNHEY; CDR2 reads SMNVEV (reference sequence). There are 17 residues in the CDR3. The CDR3 coding sequence is TGTGCCAGCAGCTTAACCGGGACTAGCGGGAGCGGAGAGACCCAGTACTTC. Translated, it gives CASSLTGTSGSGETQYF.

This chain links TRBV6-6 with TRBJ2-7; 8 bases match TRBD1. Germline CDR1 and CDR2: MNHNY and SVGAGI (reference sequence). The junction had 3 bases not matched to a gene; V was cut back by 5 bases and J by 3 bases. This CDR3 is built from 13 residues. This chain's CDR3 is CASSRGQDYEQYF. The CDR3 region has the DNA TGTGCCAGCAGTCGGGGACAGGACTACGAGCAGTACTTC.

The J gene is TRBJ1-1, the V gene TRBV5-6; 10 positions match TRBD1. This CDR3 has 15 residues. CDR1 is SGHDT, CDR2 YYEEEE, per germline. The V gene end was trimmed by 4 bases and the J gene end by 1 base; junction bases not matched to a gene: 4. CDR3 region: CASSGRTGGNTEAFF. CDR3 coding DNA: TGTGCCAGCAGCGGGAGGACAGGGGGGAACACTGAAGCTTTCTTT.

The chain has TRBV9 and TRBJ2-5; 14 bases fit TRBD2. The CDR3 sequence is 15 residues long. The junction had 3 bases not matched to a gene; V was cut back by 2 bases and J by 6 bases. Germline assignment: CDR1 SGDLS and CDR2 YYNGEE. This CDR3 reads CASSVGTSGSKTQYF. In DNA form, the CDR3 reads TGTGCCAGCAGCGTCGGGACTAGCGGGAGTAAGACCCAGTACTTC. The whole variable domain, remainder taken from reference TRBV9 and TRBJ2-5, is DSGVTQTPKHLITATGQRVTLRCSPRSGDLSVYWYQQSLDQGLQFLIQYYNGEERAKGNILERFSAQQFPDLHSELNLSSLELGDSALYFCASSVGTSGSKTQYFGPGTRLLVL.

This chain uses TRBV9 with TRBJ2-5; D possibly corresponds to TRBD2 (5 bases). The germline CDR1 and CDR2 sequences are SGDLS and YYNGEE. The CDR3 is 15 residues long. V lost 4 bases to trimming and J lost 4 bases, with 17 bases between them. This CDR3 is CASSPSGRTGETQYF. The DNA for the CDR3 is TGTGCCAGCAGCCCGAGCGGTCGGACTGGAGAGACCCAGTACTTC. The full variable domain, in which reference TRBV9 and TRBJ2-5 provide the parts outside the CDR3, is DSGVTQTPKHLITATGQRVTLRCSPRSGDLSVYWYQQSLDQGLQFLIQYYNGEERAKGNILERFSAQQFPDLHSELNLSSLELGDSALYFCASSPSGRTGETQYFGPGTRLLVL.

The CDR3 loop reads CASSQAGQVSPLHF. The CDR3 region has the DNA TGTGCCAGCAGCCAAGCGGGACAGGTATCGCCCCTCCACTTT. J is TRBJ1-6 and V is TRBV16; 8 nucleotides line up with TRBD1. The germline V gene encodes CDR1 KGHSY and CDR2 FQNENV. V was clipped by 2 bases and J by 13 bases; unmatched bases: 7. CDR3 length: 14 residues.

By sample share, this clone is medium-sized. The genes are TRBV6-5 and TRBJ1-2; D is unresolved. V was trimmed by 6 bases and J by 0 bases, leaving 11 bases between them. This CDR3 has 14 residues. CDR1 and CDR2 from the germline V gene are MNHEY and SVGAGI. The CDR3 bases are TGTGCCAGCAGCCGCGGTGGAGCTAACTATGGCTACACCTTC. Translation gives CASSRGGANYGYTF.

The rearrangement links TRBV18 to TRBJ2-1; TRBD1 matches at 9 bases. The V gene end was trimmed by 4 bases and the J gene end by 3 bases; junction bases not matched to a gene: 13. This CDR3 spans 18 amino acids. Germline V gene sequence: CDR1 KGHSH, CDR2 LQKENI. Here the CDR3 DNA reads TGTGCCAGCTCACGAGATACACCGGGACAGGGTTACTACAATGAGCAGTTCTTC. It is translated as CASSRDTPGQGYYNEQFF.

The chain links TRBV15 to TRBJ2-1; D is perhaps TRBD2 (5 bases). The ends were cut back, 4 bases at V and 0 bases at J, with 13 bases in the middle. Germline V gene lookup returns CDR1 LNHNV and CDR2 YYDKDF (reference sequence). The CDR3 is 16 amino acids. DNA for the CDR3: TGTGCCACCAGCACCAAAGCGGTAAGCTCCTACAATGAGCAGTTCTTC. Its protein product is CATSTKAVSSYNEQFF. The complete variable domain, with remaining parts taken from reference TRBV15 and TRBJ2-1, reads DAMVIQNPRYQVTQFGKPVTLSCSQTLNHNVMYWYQQKSSQAPKLLFHYYDKDFNNEADTPDNFQSRRPNTSFCFLDIRSPGLGDTAMYLCATSTKAVSSYNEQFFGPGTRLTVL.

V usage is TRBV11-2 and J usage is TRBJ1-2; D might be TRBD1 (6 bases). CDR1 and CDR2 from the germline V gene are SGHAT and FQNNGV. Deletions cut 1 base from V and 7 bases from J, with 7 bases between. The length of the CDR3 is 12 residues. The CDR3 coding sequence is TGTGCCAGCAGCTTAGCAGGGGCTGGCTACACCTTC. Protein sequence: CASSLAGAGYTF.

This chain joins TRBV9 and TRBJ2-7; 8 nucleotides agree with TRBD2. This CDR3 has 14 residues. Germline V gene sequence: CDR1 SGDLS, CDR2 YYNGEE. The V segment lost 3 bases and the J segment 3 bases; nucleotides outside the gene matches: 5. The CDR3 region has the DNA TGTGCCAGCAGCGCGAGTAGCGGGGTCTACGAGCAGTACTTC. It codes for CASSASSGVYEQYF.

The chain is built from TRBV7-2 and TRBJ2-2; no clear D. In germline, CDR1 is SGHTA, CDR2 FQGNSA. This CDR3 has 16 residues. V gave up 0 bases and J gave up 1 base, with 9 bases separating them. In DNA, the CDR3 is TGTGCCAGCAGCTTAGCGGGTCGGCAGAACACCGGGGAGCTGTTTTTT. It is translated as CASSLAGRQNTGELFF. Full variable domain (outside the CDR3, taken from reference TRBV7-2 and TRBJ2-2): GAGVSQSPSNKVTEKGKDVELRCDPISGHTALYWYRQSLGQGLEFLIYFQGNSAPDKSGLPSDRFSAERTGGSVSTLTIQRTQQEDSAVYLCASSLAGRQNTGELFFGEGSRLTVL.

The rearrangement uses TRBV6-1 and TRBJ2-1, with TRBD1 matching over 9 bases. The CDR3 extends over 13 amino acids. CDR1 and CDR2 (germline): MNHNS, SASEGT. With 6 bases clipped from V and 6 bases from J, the junction kept 3 bases outside the gene matches. The CDR3 reads CASRRDRVNEQFF. The CDR3 DNA sequence: TGTGCCAGCAGGCGGGACAGGGTCAATGAGCAGTTCTTC.

This clone was detected a few times. J is TRBJ2-3 and V is TRBV6-5; TRBD2 agrees at 10 bases. V trimming: 7 bases; J trimming: 1 base; junction bases outside the gene matches: 5. Germline CDR1 and CDR2: MNHEY and SVGAGI. The CDR3 length is 15 residues. The CDR3 spells CASTVTSGRTDTQYF. For the CDR3, the DNA is TGTGCCAGCACCGTGACTAGCGGGCGCACAGATACGCAGTATTTT.

The rearrangement joins TRBV7-6 to TRBJ2-1; D gene ambiguous. The V and J ends lost 5 bases and 7 bases respectively, with 15 bases between them. CDR3 length: 14 amino acids. From germline, CDR1 is SGHVS and CDR2 FNYEAQ. The DNA for the CDR3 is TGTGCCAGCAGCCATATTGCCCGAGAAAATGAGCAGTTCTTC. It codes for CASSHIARENEQFF.

The chain carries TRBV11-3 and TRBJ2-2; TRBD1 matches 8 bases. Trimming at V came to 1 base and at J to 0 bases, leaving 1 base not matched to a gene. Looked up from germline, CDR1 is SGHNT and CDR2 is YENEEA. The CDR3 totals 16 residues. CDR3 residues: CASSLGTGPNTGELFF. The CDR3 DNA sequence: TGTGCCAGCAGCTTAGGGACAGGGCCGAACACCGGGGAGCTGTTTTTT.